This TCR beta chain emerged from a study of blood T cell repertoires in COVID-19. Overall study: Spain, Italy and the United States supplied samples that represented acute and convalescent COVID-19. Sample material is recorded as cDNA or gDNA derived from T cells, B-cell-depleted T cells, or PBMCs.

The data were produced by immunoSEQ multiplex PCR, yet TCRdb's version contains in-frame clones alone and is incomplete. The data contain over 95,000 clones, 79% of them singletons. The CDR3 is 16 residues long. The germline V gene has CDR1 SGHAT and CDR2 FQNNGV. With 5 bases clipped from V and 5 bases from J, the junction kept 7 bases outside the gene matches. V and J are TRBV11-2 and TRBJ2-2, with 11 nucleotides matching TRBD1. The clonotype comes from a woman of 80 years or more with active or convalescent COVID-19. Material: peripheral blood. CDR3 region: CASSTGQGDSTGELFF. The CDR3 DNA follows: TGTGCCAGCAGCACGGGACAGGGGGATAGTACCGGGGAGCTGTTTTTT.